This record concerns one TCR beta chain sequence. This entry is derived from a study of T cell changes during pregnancy in multiple sclerosis. Some clones are missing from TCRdb's copy, which holds only in-frame ones; the method was immunoSEQ multiplex PCR. Of 65,000 to 85,000 clones in the sample, approximately 95% were seen once. V lost 0 bases and J 2 bases, leaving 9 bases between the germline ends. The CDR3 consists of 15 residues. Germline loops: CDR1 SGHDT, CDR2 YYEEEE. This sample comprised peripheral blood, obtained in the second trimester of pregnancy. V gene TRBV5-6 combines with J gene TRBJ1-5, with D unclear. This receptor was taken from a female donor in good health, enrolled as a control in a pregnancy study. CDR3 residues: CASSLGQVGNQPQHF. DNA of the CDR3: TGTGCCAGCAGCTTGGGCCAGGTAGGCAATCAGCCCCAGCATTTT.